Presented here are 19 T cell receptor beta chains from one specimen sequenced in a study of T cells after yellow fever vaccination. TCRdb redid the calling of the 5' RACE reads with MiXCR, one entry per CDR3 protein. The table shows around 250,000 distinct CDR3 sequences, with about 7.1% occurring only once. Here the sequenced sample was CD4+ T cells sorted from PBMCs, taken 15 days after the yellow fever booster vaccination. The receptors here all came from a man between 25 and 39 years old who received the YFV17D yellow fever vaccine.

This clonotype appeared a few times. The chain uses TRBV6-2 or TRBV6-3 and TRBJ2-4; 10 bases agree with TRBD2. The CDR3 is 20 amino acids. V lost 5 bases and J lost 0; bases outside the gene matches: 16. CDR1 is MNHEY, CDR2 SVGEGT, per germline. The DNA for the CDR3 is TGTGCCAGCAGTCAGATCCCTAGCGGGAGTGTGATCGGAGCCAAAAACATTCAGTACTTC. Its translation: CASSQIPSGSVIGAKNIQYF.

This clonotype was counted ten times or more. This chain connects TRBV10-2 to TRBJ2-3; 8 nucleotides agree with TRBD2. The CDR3 totals 15 residues. With V trimmed by 7 bases and J by 0 bases, 6 bases remained unmatched. Germline V gives CDR1 WSHSY, CDR2 SAAADI. CDR3 in amino acids: CASTSGLVSTDTQYF. DNA for the CDR3: TGCGCCAGCACCTCGGGACTAGTTAGCACAGATACGCAGTATTTT.

Many counts were recorded for this clonotype. V is TRBV7-2 and J is TRBJ2-3; possible D gene TRBD2, 6 bases. V lost 5 bases, J lost 1 base, and 16 bases lay in between. From germline, CDR1 is SGHTA and CDR2 FQGNSA. The CDR3 covers 16 residues. The CDR3 nucleotides read TGTGCCAGCAGCCCCCGGAGGGTAGCGGGCACAGATACGCAGTATTTT. Protein sequence: CASSPRRVAGTDTQYF.

This clonotype turned up a few times. The V and J genes are TRBV20-1 and TRBJ2-3; D is uncertain. Trimming left V 5 bases short and J 3 bases short, with 12 bases between. The CDR3 consists of 13 residues. Germline V gene lookup returns CDR1 DFQATT and CDR2 SNEGSKA (reference sequence). The CDR3 DNA reads TGCAGTGCTCCTAGGGTGGGGACAGATACGCAGTATTTT. Translated: CSAPRVGTDTQYF.

This clonotype was observed a few times. The CDR3 sequence: CASRLTGPYEQYF. The CDR3 nucleotides are TGTGCCAGCAGGTTGACAGGCCCTTACGAGCAGTACTTC. The chain uses TRBV27 and TRBJ2-7; weak D call: TRBD1 (6 bases). The V gene lost 6 bases and the J gene lost 4 bases, with 13 bases spanning the gap. The CDR3 is 13 amino acids. Germline CDR1 reads MNHEY; CDR2 reads SMNVEV (reference sequence).

The gene calls are TRBV5-1 and TRBJ2-5; 9 nucleotides match TRBD2. CDR3 length: 16 residues. Trimming took 5 bases from V and 5 from J; bases not matched to a gene: 13. Germline CDR1 reads SGHRS; CDR2 reads YFSETQ. DNA of the CDR3: TGCGCCAGCAGGCTGGGTACTAGCGGGTGGTCTGAGACCCAGTACTTC. Its translation is CASRLGTSGWSETQYF.

The chain has TRBV7-8 and TRBJ2-1; D ambiguous. V lost 5 bases and J 15 bases, leaving 17 bases between the germline ends. There are 12 residues in the CDR3. Germline V gives CDR1 SGHVS, CDR2 FQNEAQ. As DNA, the CDR3 is TGTGCCAGCAGCCCGGGCAGCATAGGGCCGTTCTTC. This translates into CASSPGSIGPFF.

The chain combines TRBV7-2 with TRBJ2-2; no definite D call. The germline V gene encodes CDR1 SGHTA and CDR2 FQGNSA. The CDR3 loop spans 14 amino acids. Trimming removed 2 bases at V and 13 bases at J, with 17 bases between. CDR3 coding DNA: TGTGCCAGCAGCTTACAATCCCTCGTCGAGAGGCTGTTTTTT. Amino acids: CASSLQSLVERLFF.

The chain has TRBV7-2 and TRBJ2-5, with 7 nucleotides matching TRBD2. The trim removed 5 bases at V and 2 bases at J, leaving 8 bases unmatched. There are 15 residues in the CDR3. Germline CDR1 reads SGHTA; CDR2 reads FQGNSA. This CDR3 reads CASSKGTMRQETQYF. DNA for the CDR3: TGTGCCAGCAGCAAAGGGACTATGCGGCAAGAGACCCAGTACTTC.

This clonotype was recorded at least ten times. The J gene is TRBJ2-7, the V gene TRBV7-2; D may match TRBD1 or TRBD2 (5 bases each). Germline-derived CDR1 and CDR2 are SGHTA and FQGNSA. Trimming removed 5 bases at V and 3 bases at J, with 14 bases between. The CDR3 runs 14 residues. The DNA of the CDR3 is TGTGCCAGCAGCCGGGACCAAAAAAACTACGAGCAGTACTTC. Encoded protein: CASSRDQKNYEQYF.

This clonotype was seen more than once but under ten times. V gene TRBV5-6 combines with J gene TRBJ1-1; the D is unclear. CDR3 length: 13 amino acids. Trimming removed 2 bases from V and 0 bases from J, with 5 bases in between. Germline V gene data show CDR1 as SGHDT and CDR2 as YYEEEE. In DNA, the CDR3 is TGTGCCAGCAGCTTTAAGATGAACACTGAAGCTTTCTTT. It is translated as CASSFKMNTEAFF.

This clonotype was seen at least ten times. This chain joins TRBV3-1 and TRBJ1-2; D is ambiguous. V gave up 1 base and J gave up 6 bases, with 15 bases separating them. The CDR3 covers 15 residues. CDR1 and CDR2 (germline): LGHDT, YNNKEL (reference sequence). The CDR3 DNA sequence: TGTGCCAGCAGCCAAGGCCGGGCTCGCGGCCATGGCTACACCTTC. This encodes CASSQGRARGHGYTF.

V usage is TRBV6-1 and J usage is TRBJ1-1, with unresolved D. V gave up 0 bases and J gave up 4 bases, with 3 bases separating them. The germline CDR1 and CDR2 sequences are MNHNS and SASEGT. The CDR3 extends over 12 amino acids. This chain's CDR3 is CASSEALTEAFF. CDR3 in DNA: TGTGCCAGCAGTGAAGCACTCACTGAAGCTTTCTTT.

This clonotype appeared a few times. The CDR3 DNA reads as TGTGCCAGCAGTATAGGCGACTCCTCTGGGGCCAACGTCCTGACTTTC. Residues: CASSIGDSSGANVLTF. The chain employs TRBV28 and TRBJ2-6; D uncertain. This CDR3 comprises 16 residues. Per germline, CDR1 MDHEN and CDR2 SYDVKM. Trimming cost V 5 bases and J 0 bases, with 11 bases left between them.

On this clonotype itself: A much larger clone is a single base away; this may be a read error. This chain connects TRBV28 to TRBJ2-1; the match to TRBD1 covers 7 bases. The CDR3 spans 16 residues. Germline V gene data show CDR1 as MDHEN and CDR2 as SYDVKM. Written as DNA, the CDR3 is TGTGTCAGCAGTGGGGAACCAGGGGGCTCCTACAATGAGCAGTTCTTC. It specifies CVSSGEPGGSYNEQFF.

This clonotype occurred many times. The genes are TRBV5-1 and TRBJ2-7; D is ambiguous. The V end was cut by 0 bases, the J end by 3 bases, with 13 bases between. The CDR3 is made up of 15 amino acids. Germline loops: CDR1 SGHRS, CDR2 YFSETQ. Here the CDR3 reads CASSLGATLNYEQYF. CDR3 sequence (DNA): TGCGCCAGCAGCTTGGGCGCGACTCTCAACTACGAGCAGTACTTC.

J is TRBJ2-7 and V is TRBV7-2, with D possibly matching TRBD1 (5 bases). CDR3 length: 16 residues. Trimming left V 5 bases short and J 7 bases short, with 24 bases between. Germline CDR1 and CDR2: SGHTA and FQGNSA. CDR3 loop: CASSPKGQGDLREQYF. The CDR3 bases are TGTGCCAGCAGCCCCAAAGGGCAGGGTGATCTACGAGAGCAGTACTTC.

This clonotype was observed a few times. The chain has TRBV6-5 and TRBJ2-7; possibly TRBD2 for D (5 bases). The CDR3 has 16 amino acids. V was trimmed by 0 bases and J by 4 bases, leaving 16 bases between them. CDR1 MNHEY and CDR2 SVGAGI come from the germline V gene. CDR3 sequence reads: CASSYSFGGLSYEQYF. The CDR3 coding sequence is TGTGCCAGCAGTTACTCCTTTGGAGGCCTATCTTACGAGCAGTACTTC.

This sequence joins TRBV15 and TRBJ2-1, with D tentatively TRBD1 (6 bases). Trimming pared 6 bases from V and 0 bases from J, leaving 30 bases between. Germline CDR1 is LNHNV and CDR2 is YYDKDF (reference sequence). The CDR3 sequence is 21 residues long. The CDR3 protein is CATRGVPRGFKAASSYNEQFF. The CDR3, as DNA: TGTGCCACCAGGGGTGTTCCCAGGGGCTTTAAAGCGGCGAGCTCCTACAATGAGCAGTTCTTC.